Listed here are 27 T cell receptor beta chains from one sample, sequenced in a study of T cell changes during pregnancy in multiple sclerosis. This table comes from immunoSEQ multiplex PCR, and its TCRdb copy is limited to in-frame clones, with some not included. The profile covers 70,000 to 80,000 clones, with roughly 94% appearing a single time and less than 0.6% taken by the ten largest. The starting material was peripheral blood, obtained in the third trimester of pregnancy. Receptors were obtained from a female donor with multiple sclerosis, enrolled in a pregnancy study.

The V gene is TRBV5-4, the J gene TRBJ2-3; 8 positions match TRBD2. V was pared by 4 bases and J by 2 bases, with 9 bases of the junction left unmatched. Germline CDR1 and CDR2: SGHNT and YYREEE (reference sequence). The CDR3 consists of 16 residues. CDR3 nucleotide sequence: TGTGCCAGCAGCACCAAGCGGGGGCGGGTCACAGATACGCAGTATTTT. Protein sequence: CASSTKRGRVTDTQYF.

This sequence joins TRBV6-4 and TRBJ2-1, with D unclear. Trimming left V 6 bases short and J 6 bases short, with 6 bases between. The CDR3 is 11 residues long. Germline values: CDR1 MRHNA, CDR2 SNTAGT. The CDR3 sequence: CASRLGNEQFF. CDR3 coding DNA: TGTGCCAGCAGGCTAGGCAATGAGCAGTTCTTC.

V gene TRBV2 combines with J gene TRBJ1-6; D not certain. V was pared by 5 bases and J by 7 bases, with 15 bases between. Germline V lookup: CDR1 SNHLY, CDR2 FYNNEI. This CDR3 contains 15 residues. The CDR3 sequence: CASSRENAMNSPLHF. CDR3 bases: TGTGCCAGCAGTAGGGAGAACGCGATGAATTCACCCCTCCACTTT.

The rearrangement uses TRBV6-5 and TRBJ2-1, with TRBD1 as a possible D gene (7 bases). Germline assignment: CDR1 MNHEY and CDR2 SVGAGI. The CDR3 has 15 residues. V was clipped by 7 bases and J by 9 bases, with 22 bases between them. The CDR3 coding sequence is TGTGCCAGCACCCCCCTACGGGGTCAGGGGGGTGAGCAGTTCTTC. Translating it yields CASTPLRGQGGEQFF.

With regard to this clone: At one of its ends the junction is not consistent with the germline gene, which may arise from a read error. V gene TRBV7-7 combines with J gene TRBJ2-5; 12 nucleotides match TRBD2. The CDR3 runs to 17 residues. Germline assignment: CDR1 SSHAT and CDR2 FNYEAQ (reference sequence). The CDR3 reads CASSLAAGLAGRKTQYF. The CDR3 DNA reads TGTGCTAGCAGCTTAGCCGCAGGACTAGCGGGACGGAAGACCCAGTACTTC.

The chain combines TRBV19 with TRBJ1-1; a possible D gene is TRBD1 (6 bases). Per the germline V gene, CDR1 is LNHDA and CDR2 is SQIVND (reference sequence). Trimming left V 6 bases short and J 2 bases short, with 16 bases between. The CDR3 has 15 amino acids. The CDR3 here is CASRVTGFPNTEAFF. The DNA for the CDR3 is TGTGCCAGTAGGGTTACAGGGTTCCCAAACACTGAAGCTTTCTTT.

V is TRBV10-3 and J is TRBJ1-1; D is uncertain. Germline loops: CDR1 ENHRY, CDR2 SYGVKD. Trimming removed 6 bases from V and 4 bases from J, with 9 bases in between. This CDR3 region has 12 residues. The CDR3 coding sequence is TGTGCCATCAGGGGAGGAGGCACTGAAGCTTTCTTT. This translates into CAIRGGGTEAFF.

The chain has TRBV5-5 and TRBJ2-7, with a weak D call TRBD2 (6 bases). CDR1 SGHKS and CDR2 YYEKEE come from the germline V gene (reference sequence). Trimming removed 3 bases at V and 4 bases at J, with 20 bases between. The CDR3 loop spans 16 amino acids. The CDR3 nucleotides are TGTGCCAGCAGCTGGGCGGTGGAGGGGACTTTATACGAGCAGTACTTC. Amino acids: CASSWAVEGTLYEQYF.

This clone was observed a single time. The chain couples TRBV4-2 to TRBJ2-1, with 14 bases lining up with TRBD2. Germline CDR1 LGHNA, CDR2 YNFKEQ. The length of the CDR3 is 15 residues. Losses at the gene ends were 1 base for V and 7 bases for J; bases not matched to a gene: 0. The chain's CDR3 is CASSQGLAGGNEQFF. The CDR3 bases are TGTGCCAGCAGCCAAGGACTAGCGGGGGGGAATGAGCAGTTCTTC.

V gene TRBV13 combines with J gene TRBJ1-1, with 10 bases fitting TRBD1. CDR1 is PRHDT, CDR2 FYEKMQ, per germline (reference sequence). CDR3 length: 15 amino acids. The J segment lost 1 base and the V segment lost 4 bases, leaving 3 bases of the junction unmatched. The CDR3 sequence is CASSSGDRGNTEAFF. CDR3 sequence (DNA): TGTGCCAGCAGCTCCGGGGACAGGGGGAACACTGAAGCTTTCTTT.

The chain joins TRBV5-4 to TRBJ2-2; 8 positions match TRBD1. The length of the CDR3 is 15 residues. Unmatched junction bases numbered 6, after V lost 4 bases and J lost 4 bases. Germline CDR1 SGHNT, CDR2 YYREEE (reference sequence). The CDR3 here is CASSPRQGSTGELFF. In DNA form, the CDR3 reads TGTGCCAGCAGCCCCCGACAGGGGAGCACCGGGGAGCTGTTTTTT.

This chain links TRBV9 with TRBJ1-2; no definite D call. Germline loops: CDR1 SGDLS, CDR2 YYNGEE. V lost 0 bases to trimming and J lost 6 bases, with 6 bases between them. The CDR3 runs 12 residues. CDR3 sequence: CASSVEEDGYTF. For the CDR3, the DNA is TGTGCCAGCAGCGTAGAAGAGGATGGCTACACCTTC.

This rearrangement joins TRBV7-2 to TRBJ1-1; TRBD1 matches 8 bases. Germline CDR1 and CDR2: SGHTA and FQGNSA. Unmatched junction bases numbered 7, after V lost 5 bases and J lost 2 bases. The CDR3 length is 15 residues. The CDR3 region is CASSPRTGLNTEAFF. The CDR3 DNA sequence: TGTGCCAGCAGCCCTCGGACAGGGCTAAACACTGAAGCTTTCTTT.

The chain is built from TRBV7-3 and TRBJ1-3; weak D call: TRBD1 (6 bases). The CDR3 has 18 amino acids. V lost 3 bases to trimming and J lost 0 bases, with 18 bases between them. CDR1 and CDR2 (germline): SGHTA, FQGTGA. Here the CDR3 DNA reads TGTGCCAGCAGCTTCTTCGGTGGGCAGGGGCTCTCTGGAAACACCATATATTTT. It yields the protein CASSFFGGQGLSGNTIYF. Supplemented by reference TRBV7-3 and TRBJ1-3, the full variable domain reads GAGVSQTPSNKVTEKGKYVELRCDPISGHTALYWYRQSLGQGPEFLIYFQGTGAADDSGLPNDRFFAVRPEGSVSTLKIQRTERGDSAVYLCASSFFGGQGLSGNTIYFGEGSWLTVV.

The chain carries TRBV7-2 and TRBJ1-6, with D uncertain. Germline CDR1 and CDR2: SGHTA and FQGNSA. Trimming cost V 1 base and J 8 bases, with 9 bases left between them. The CDR3 loop spans 14 amino acids. The CDR3 sequence: CASSLESGDSPLHF. CDR3 coding DNA: TGTGCCAGCAGCTTAGAATCCGGGGATTCACCCCTCCACTTT.

V and J are TRBV7-2 and TRBJ1-2; D uncertain. Trimming shortened V by 3 bases and J by 4 bases, and 15 bases separated the two germline ends. The CDR3 length is 15 residues. Germline lookup yields CDR1 SGHTA and CDR2 FQGNSA. The DNA of the CDR3 is TGTGCCAGCAGCTTGAGGGCCCTAAAAAGCTATGGCTACACCTTC. Encoded protein: CASSLRALKSYGYTF.

The J gene is TRBJ2-3, the V gene TRBV7-3; 8 nucleotides align to TRBD2. V shed 5 bases and J 2 bases; nucleotides not matched to a gene: 6. The germline V gene encodes CDR1 SGHTA and CDR2 FQGTGA. This CDR3 is 15 amino acids long. The CDR3 DNA reads as TGTGCCAGCAGCCGGGCGGGGGGATCCACAGATACGCAGTATTTT. Translation: CASSRAGGSTDTQYF.

V is TRBV9 and J is TRBJ1-4, with 11 nucleotides matching TRBD1. In germline, CDR1 is SGDLS, CDR2 YYNGEE. The CDR3 extends over 18 amino acids. V lost 1 base and J lost 3; bases outside the gene matches: 8. The CDR3 sequence: CASSVRSGQGVPNEKLFF. CDR3 nucleotide sequence: TGTGCCAGCAGCGTACGGTCGGGACAGGGGGTCCCTAATGAAAAACTGTTTTTT.

The chain joins TRBV2 to TRBJ1-2; TRBD1 is a possible D gene (6 bases). Trimming removed 6 bases from V and 5 bases from J, with 13 bases in between. Germline CDR1 is SNHLY and CDR2 is FYNNEI. This CDR3 is 13 amino acids long. The CDR3 spells CASSQDRMYGYTF. DNA for the CDR3: TGTGCCAGCAGCCAAGACAGGATGTATGGCTACACCTTC.

The chain recombines TRBV12-5 with TRBJ2-7, with TRBD1 as a possible D gene (5 bases). The CDR3 is 13 amino acids. Germline CDR1 reads LGHNT; CDR2 reads FRNRAP. The V end lost 0 bases, the J end lost 6 bases, and 9 bases lay between the germline ends. Here the CDR3 DNA reads TGTGCTAGTGGTTTGGTGGGGCGGTCCGAGCAGTACTTC. This translates into CASGLVGRSEQYF.

The V call is TRBV19, the J call TRBJ1-6; D call uncertain. CDR1 is LNHDA and CDR2 is SQIVND in the germline V gene (reference sequence). V was cut by 0 bases and J by 7 bases, with 10 bases left in between. The length of the CDR3 is 15 residues. The CDR3 is CASSIDRAGNSPLHF. The CDR3, as DNA: TGTGCCAGTAGTATAGATCGGGCGGGGAATTCACCCCTCCACTTT.

The rearrangement links TRBV4-1 to TRBJ2-3; possible D gene TRBD2, 5 bases. V shed 1 base and J shed 0 bases, with 8 bases lying between them. The CDR3 extends over 15 amino acids. CDR1 is MGHRA and CDR2 is YSYEKL in the germline V gene. The CDR3 DNA reads as TGCGCCAGCAGCCAAGCGGGATCTAGCACAGATACGCAGTATTTT. This translates into CASSQAGSSTDTQYF.

This clone appeared a single time. The rearrangement links TRBV9 to TRBJ2-4; 8 bases line up with TRBD1. The ends lost 0 bases at V and 8 bases at J; junction bases unmatched: 7. There are 15 residues in the CDR3. Germline CDR1 is SGDLS and CDR2 is YYNGEE. The DNA for the CDR3 is TGTGCCAGCAGCGTAGGAAACAGGGGGGTCCACATTCAGTACTTC. Translated: CASSVGNRGVHIQYF.

The V call is TRBV7-2, the J call TRBJ2-1; D not resolved. There are 16 residues in the CDR3. V lost 1 base and J 0 bases, leaving 10 bases between the germline ends. CDR1 SGHTA and CDR2 FQGNSA come from the germline V gene. As DNA, the CDR3 is TGTGCCAGCAGCTTAGTCGGTACCCACTCCTACAATGAGCAGTTCTTC. This translates into CASSLVGTHSYNEQFF.

The chain has TRBV10-3 and TRBJ1-3; TRBD1 matches at 8 bases. The junction had 10 bases not matched to a gene; V was cut back by 2 bases and J by 7 bases. The CDR3 has 16 amino acids. From germline, CDR1 is ENHRY and CDR2 SYGVKD. CDR3 in amino acids: CAISEDPGGYGNTIYF. Written as DNA, the CDR3 is TGTGCCATCAGTGAGGACCCAGGGGGCTATGGGAACACCATATATTTT.

The J gene is TRBJ1-4, the V gene TRBV7-3; D gene ambiguous. The germline CDR1 and CDR2 sequences are SGHTA and FQGTGA. V gave up 7 bases and J gave up 6 bases, with 12 bases separating them. The CDR3 is made up of 13 amino acids. The CDR3 is CASTFNGDEKLFF. Here the CDR3 DNA reads TGTGCCAGCACCTTCAATGGAGATGAAAAACTGTTTTTT.

V is TRBV4-2 and J is TRBJ1-3; D gene unclear. CDR1 is LGHNA, CDR2 YNFKEQ, per germline. CDR3 length: 17 residues. V lost 1 base to trimming and J lost 1 base, with 14 bases between them. The CDR3 reads CASSQVVRVLSGNTIYF. CDR3 DNA: TGTGCCAGCAGCCAAGTGGTGAGAGTCTTATCTGGAAACACCATATATTTT.